This passage covers 10 T cell receptor beta chains from one sample sequenced in a study of T cells in Graves' hyperthyroidism and ophthalmopathy. Amplification of TCR beta CDR3 regions used RNA as the template. HTBI primers were the set used in a first-round RT-PCR of the TCR CDR3. From the multiplex PCR reads, TCRdb called clonotypes with MiXCR, one entry per CDR3 protein. The sample holds around 210,000 distinct CDR3 sequences, around 16% seen once. Sample: blood. These receptors all come from a woman aged 45-60 years with Graves' hyperthyroidism.

V is TRBV9 and J is TRBJ2-1; TRBD2 might be the D (5 bases). CDR3 length equals 14 residues. With 0 bases removed from V and 8 bases from J, the gap between germline ends came to 12 bases. Germline-derived CDR1 and CDR2 are SGDLS and YYNGEE. CDR3 DNA: TGTGCCAGCAGCGTAGATGTGACTACACATGAGCAGTTCTTC. Encoded protein: CASSVDVTTHEQFF.

This clonotype has a count of ten or more. The chain has TRBV11-2 and TRBJ1-1; D is ambiguous. The CDR3 runs 13 residues. Germline loops: CDR1 SGHAT, CDR2 FQNNGV. Trimming stripped 1 base from V and 4 bases from J, with 7 bases between. CDR3 in DNA: TGTGCCAGCAGCTTAGGGGTTCGCACTGAAGCTTTCTTT. This codes for CASSLGVRTEAFF. Using reference TRBV11-2 and TRBJ1-1 for the parts outside the CDR3, the full variable domain is EAGVAQSPRYKIIEKRQSVAFWCNPISGHATLYWYQQILGQGPKLLIQFQNNGVVDDSQLPKDRFSAERLKGVDSTLKIQPAKLEDSAVYLCASSLGVRTEAFFGQGTRLTVV.

This clonotype was seen at least ten times. This chain links TRBV18 with TRBJ2-3; 7 bases are a match to TRBD1. The CDR3 has 14 amino acids. Unmatched junction bases numbered 3, after V lost 3 bases and J lost 3 bases. The germline V gene has CDR1 KGHSH and CDR2 LQKENI. The CDR3 region has the DNA TGTGCCAGCTCACCCGGGACAGTTACAGATACGCAGTATTTT. Translating gives CASSPGTVTDTQYF.

The table lists this clonotype with many counts. This chain joins TRBV30 and TRBJ2-1; no clear D gene. V was pared by 0 bases and J by 7 bases, with 7 bases between. CDR3 length equals 12 residues. Per germline, CDR1 GTSNPN and CDR2 SVGIG (reference sequence). The CDR3 loop reads CAWSVTANEQFF. DNA for the CDR3: TGTGCCTGGAGTGTAACGGCGAATGAGCAGTTCTTC.

Details on this clonotype: A much larger clone differs from this one at a single base, so this may be a read error. V usage is TRBV12-5 and J usage is TRBJ2-1, with unresolved D. Trimming took 3 bases from V and 4 from J, leaving 10 bases between them. Germline V lookup: CDR1 LGHNT, CDR2 FRNRAP. CDR3 size: 14 residues. The CDR3 DNA reads TGTGCTAGTGGTTTTCTGGGGATGTACAATGAGCAGTTCTTC. Amino acid sequence: CASGFLGMYNEQFF.

This clonotype came up many times. J is TRBJ2-3 and V is TRBV4-2; D is ambiguous. CDR1 and CDR2 (germline): LGHNA, YNFKEQ. Trimming left V 1 base short and J 5 bases short, with 4 bases between. This CDR3 is built from 12 residues. CDR3 region: CASSQGRDTQYF. For the CDR3, the DNA is TGTGCCAGCAGCCAAGGGAGAGATACGCAGTATTTT.

This chain connects TRBV6-2 or TRBV6-3 to TRBJ2-7; 16 bases align to TRBD2. CDR1 is MNHEY, CDR2 SVGEGT, per germline. This CDR3 has 19 residues. V gave up 2 bases and J gave up 3 bases; unmatched junction bases: 10. CDR3 residues: CASSYDSPGTSGRVYEQYF. The CDR3 region has the DNA TGTGCCAGCAGTTACGATTCTCCCGGGACTAGCGGGAGGGTCTACGAGCAGTACTTC.

The V call is TRBV20-1, the J call TRBJ2-5, with D possibly TRBD1 on 5 matching bases. The V end was cut by 2 bases, the J end by 2 bases, with 6 bases between. CDR3 length: 12 residues. The germline V gene encodes CDR1 DFQATT and CDR2 SNEGSKA (reference sequence). This chain's CDR3 is CSARTGQETQYF. The CDR3 DNA is TGCAGTGCTAGAACAGGTCAAGAGACCCAGTACTTC.

Concerning this clonotype: A much more abundant neighbour one base away suggests this may be a read error. This rearrangement joins TRBV20-1 to TRBJ2-1; the match to TRBD2 covers 10 bases. The CDR3 is 14 amino acids. The germline gives CDR1 DFQATT, CDR2 SNEGSKA (reference sequence). V lost 6 bases to trimming and J lost 10 bases; unmatched junction nucleotides: 12. CDR3 loop: CSAGRLAGEYEQFF. In DNA, the CDR3 is TGCAGTGCGGGGAGACTAGCGGGCGAGTACGAGCAGTTCTTC.

A few counts support this clonotype. A read error may explain this, as a much larger clone is one base away. The chain carries TRBV12-3 or TRBV12-4 and TRBJ1-1; no firm D call. The CDR3 contains 14 residues. V was clipped by 2 bases and J by 1 base, with 8 bases between them. The CDR3 nucleotides are TGTGCCAGCAGTTTAATGGCGGCGAACACTGAAGCTTTCTTT. Its translation is CASSLMAANTEAFF.